This section outlines one T cell receptor (beta chain) sequence together with its context. Its target is unknown. Every sample had roughly 100,000 of its TCR templates assayed. TCRdb's copy holds only in-frame clones and misses some; the assay was immunoSEQ multiplex PCR. The table shows some 62,000 clones, with 79% occurring only once. This specimen comes from a study of siplizumab effects on memory and regulatory T cells. Broader study findings: The naive T cell population seemed more diverse than memory cells and seemed a major contributor to the alloresponse.

The CDR3 extends over 12 amino acids. The V segment lost 5 bases and the J segment 11 bases; nucleotides outside the gene matches: 6. CDR1 and CDR2 from the germline V gene are SGHTA and FQGTGA. The clonotype was recovered from a human donor in good health. Sequencing was done on a sample of memory CD4+ T cells sorted from blood. The gene calls are TRBV7-3 and TRBJ1-2; 9 bases are shared with TRBD1. The CDR3 loop is CASSPGTGHYTF. The DNA of the CDR3 is TGTGCCAGCAGCCCTGGGACAGGGCATTACACCTTC.